The clone carrying this T cell receptor beta chain was detected ten times or more. Its antigen remains unknown. This entry belongs to a study of T cells in Graves' hyperthyroidism and ophthalmopathy. Study results and caveats: Also found in blood were most expanded thyroid clonotypes above 0.001.

There were TCR beta CDR3 regions amplified from RNA transcripts. The TCR CDR3 was amplified in a first-round RT-PCR using the HTBI primer set. TCRdb reprocessed the multiplex PCR reads via MiXCR and lists one record per CDR3 protein. The top ten hold more than 30% of the sample, which has approximately 690,000 distinct CDR3 sequences, around 21% seen once. A NOSPECS grade of at least 4, a Clinical Activity Score of at least 3 and duration under 3 months were recorded in ophthalmopathy patients. Thyroid ultrasound, orbital computed tomography, clinical symptoms, and serum thyroxine and TRAb underpinned diagnoses. Sequenced material: blood. The origin of this receptor is a man in his thirties or forties with Graves' ophthalmopathy.

Written as DNA, the CDR3 is TGTGCCAGCAGTGAAGAGAGCGATCAGCCCCAGCATTTT. Protein product: CASSEESDQPQHF. The gene calls are TRBV6-1 and TRBJ1-5; the D is unclear. Germline CDR1 and CDR2: MNHNS and SASEGT. V dropped 1 base and J dropped 5 bases, with 6 bases sitting between them. CDR3 length: 13 amino acids.